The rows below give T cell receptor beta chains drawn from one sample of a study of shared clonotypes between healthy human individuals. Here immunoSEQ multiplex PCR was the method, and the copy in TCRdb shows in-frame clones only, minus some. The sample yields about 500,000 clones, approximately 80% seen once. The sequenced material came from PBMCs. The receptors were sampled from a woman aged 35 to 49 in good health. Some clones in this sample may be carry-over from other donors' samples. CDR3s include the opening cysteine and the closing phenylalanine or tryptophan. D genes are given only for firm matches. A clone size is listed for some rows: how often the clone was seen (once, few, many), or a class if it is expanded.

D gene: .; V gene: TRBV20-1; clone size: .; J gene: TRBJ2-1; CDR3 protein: CSASLMGEQFF; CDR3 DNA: TGCAGTGCTAGTCTTATGGGTGAGCAGTTCTTC
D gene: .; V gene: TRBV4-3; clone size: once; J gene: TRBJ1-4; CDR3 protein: CASSQDGGTNEKLFF; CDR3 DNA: TGCGCCAGCAGCCAAGATGGGGGCACTAATGAAAAACTGTTTTTT
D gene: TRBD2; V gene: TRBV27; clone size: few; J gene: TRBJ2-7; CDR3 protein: CASSPGLAGSYEQYF; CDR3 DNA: TGTGCCAGCAGTCCAGGACTAGCGGGCTCCTACGAGCAGTACTTC
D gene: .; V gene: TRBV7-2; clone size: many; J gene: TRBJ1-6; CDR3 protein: CASSLGASSPLHF; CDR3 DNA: TGTGCCAGCAGCTTAGGGGCCAGTTCACCCCTCCACTTT
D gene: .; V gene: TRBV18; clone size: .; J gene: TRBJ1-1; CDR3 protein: CASSPDSLGSPAAFF; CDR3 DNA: TGTGCCAGCTCACCGGACAGTCTAGGTTCTCCTGCAGCTTTCTTT
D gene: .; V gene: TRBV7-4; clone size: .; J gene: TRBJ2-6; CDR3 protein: CASSATTSGANVLTF; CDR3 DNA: TGTGCCAGCAGCGCGACCACCTCTGGGGCCAACGTCCTGACTTTC
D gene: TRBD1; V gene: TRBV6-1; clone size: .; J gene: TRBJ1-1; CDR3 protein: CASSKQGAENTEAFF; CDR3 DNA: TGTGCCAGCAGTAAACAGGGGGCGGAGAACACTGAAGCTTTCTTT
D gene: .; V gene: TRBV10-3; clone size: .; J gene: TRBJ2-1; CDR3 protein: CAISEGPGLRSYNEQFF; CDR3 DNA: TGTGCCATCAGTGAGGGACCGGGACTTCGCTCCTACAATGAGCAGTTCTTC
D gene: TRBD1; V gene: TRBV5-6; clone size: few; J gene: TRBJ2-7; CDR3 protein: CASSLWGQPYEQYF; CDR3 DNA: TGTGCCAGCAGCTTGTGGGGACAGCCCTACGAGCAGTACTTC
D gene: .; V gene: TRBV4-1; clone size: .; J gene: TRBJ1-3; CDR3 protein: CASSPVPNRGSGNTIYF; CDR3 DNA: TGCGCCAGCAGCCCTGTACCAAACAGAGGCTCTGGAAACACCATATATTTT
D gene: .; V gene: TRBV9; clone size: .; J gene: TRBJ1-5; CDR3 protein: CASSVGPKYQPQHF; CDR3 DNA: TGTGCCAGCAGCGTAGGCCCGAAGTATCAGCCCCAGCATTTT
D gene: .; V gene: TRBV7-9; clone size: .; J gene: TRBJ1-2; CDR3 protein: CASSLDSNYGYTF; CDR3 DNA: TGTGCCAGCAGCTTAGACAGTAACTATGGCTACACCTTC
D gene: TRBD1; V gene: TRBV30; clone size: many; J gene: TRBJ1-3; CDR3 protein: CAWTLGQVSGNTIYF; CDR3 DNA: TGTGCCTGGACCCTGGGACAGGTCTCTGGAAACACCATATATTTT
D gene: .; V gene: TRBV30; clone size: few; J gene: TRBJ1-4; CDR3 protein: CAWNPGLGNEKLFF; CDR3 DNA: TGTGCCTGGAATCCAGGGTTGGGTAATGAAAAACTGTTTTTT
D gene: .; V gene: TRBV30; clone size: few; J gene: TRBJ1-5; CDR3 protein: CAWSVVGNQPQHF; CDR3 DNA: TGTGCCTGGAGTGTAGTGGGCAATCAGCCCCAGCATTTT
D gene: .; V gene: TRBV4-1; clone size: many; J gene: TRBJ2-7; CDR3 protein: CASSQPGYEQYF; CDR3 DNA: TGCGCCAGCAGCCAACCCGGGTACGAGCAGTACTTC
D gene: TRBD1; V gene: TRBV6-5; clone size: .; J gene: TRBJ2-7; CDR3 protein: CASSAIRDRDYEQYF; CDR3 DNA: TGTGCCAGCAGCGCGATCCGGGACAGGGACTACGAGCAGTACTTC
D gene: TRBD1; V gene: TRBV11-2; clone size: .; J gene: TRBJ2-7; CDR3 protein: CASNPQGAPYEQYF; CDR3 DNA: TGTGCCAGCAACCCACAGGGGGCCCCCTACGAGCAGTACTTC
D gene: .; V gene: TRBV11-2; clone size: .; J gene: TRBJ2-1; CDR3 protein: CASSLAGTGRYNEQFF; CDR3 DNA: TGTGCCAGCAGCTTAGCTGGCACAGGACGGTACAATGAGCAGTTCTTC
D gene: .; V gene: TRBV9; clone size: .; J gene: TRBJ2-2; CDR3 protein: CASSVVGVTGELFF; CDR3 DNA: TGTGCCAGCAGCGTAGTAGGGGTGACCGGGGAGCTGTTTTTT
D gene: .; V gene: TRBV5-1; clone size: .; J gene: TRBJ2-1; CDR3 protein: CASSFSGNEQFF; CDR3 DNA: TGCGCCAGCAGCTTCAGTGGCAATGAGCAGTTCTTC
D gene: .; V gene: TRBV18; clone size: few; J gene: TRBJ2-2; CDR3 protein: CASSPRSENTGELFF; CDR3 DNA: TGTGCCAGCTCACCACGGTCGGAGAACACCGGGGAGCTGTTTTTT
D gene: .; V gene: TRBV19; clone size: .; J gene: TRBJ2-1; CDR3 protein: CASSVTGLNEQFF; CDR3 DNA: TGTGCCAGTAGTGTCACAGGGTTGAATGAGCAGTTCTTC
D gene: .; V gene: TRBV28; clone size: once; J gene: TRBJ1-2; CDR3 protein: CASSRTAFYGYTF; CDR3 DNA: TGTGCCAGCAGTCGTACAGCGTTCTATGGCTACACCTTC